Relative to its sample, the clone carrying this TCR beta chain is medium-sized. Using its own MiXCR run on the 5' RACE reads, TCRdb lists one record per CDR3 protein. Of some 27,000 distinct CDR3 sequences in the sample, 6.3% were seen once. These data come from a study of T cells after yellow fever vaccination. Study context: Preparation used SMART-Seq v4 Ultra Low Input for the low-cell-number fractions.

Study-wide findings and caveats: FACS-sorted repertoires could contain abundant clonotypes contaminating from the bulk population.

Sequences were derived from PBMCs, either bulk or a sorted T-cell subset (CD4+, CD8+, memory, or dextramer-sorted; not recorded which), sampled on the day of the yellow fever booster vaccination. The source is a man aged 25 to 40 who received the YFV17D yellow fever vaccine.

This CDR3 is CSARAVAGANVLTF. DNA for the CDR3: TGCAGTGCTAGAGCAGTAGCTGGGGCCAACGTCCTGACTTTC. The chain carries TRBV20-1 and TRBJ2-6; D is uncertain. Trimming took 1 base from V and 2 from J, leaving 6 bases between them. CDR1 DFQATT and CDR2 SNEGSKA come from the germline V gene (reference sequence). This CDR3 comprises 14 residues.